Following are 22 T cell receptor beta chains from one sample sequenced in a study of blood T cell repertoires in COVID-19. Produced via immunoSEQ multiplex PCR; TCRdb's table is partial and in-frame only. The sample holds about 110,000 clones, 69% seen once. Sequenced: peripheral blood. The receptors derive from a man aged 80 or over with acute or convalescent COVID-19.

J is TRBJ1-1 and V is TRBV25-1; TRBD1 might be the D (5 bases). This CDR3 is built from 11 residues. Germline lookup yields CDR1 MGHDK and CDR2 SYGVNS. The ends were cut back, 8 bases at V and 9 bases at J, with 13 bases in the middle. CDR3 sequence (DNA): TGTGCCAGCCACGGACCAGGGAAAGCTTTCTTT. Its protein product is CASHGPGKAFF.

This clone was recorded only once. The chain couples TRBV28 to TRBJ1-1; weak D call: TRBD1 (5 bases). The CDR3 extends over 11 amino acids. Germline CDR1 is MDHEN and CDR2 is SYDVKM. V dropped 10 bases and J dropped 8 bases, with 14 bases sitting between them. The CDR3 loop is CATVAGPEAFF. The DNA for the CDR3 is TGTGCCACGGTTGCAGGGCCCGAAGCTTTCTTT.

In its sample, this clone was seen once. The chain is built from TRBV28 and TRBJ1-6; D remains unclear. Trimming took off 5 bases at V and 8 bases at J, with 4 bases between the two ends. Germline lookup yields CDR1 MDHEN and CDR2 SYDVKM. The CDR3 length is 11 residues. CDR3 coding DNA: TGTGCCAGCAGTACTGATTCACCCCTCCACTTT. This gives the protein CASSTDSPLHF. Variable domain in full (rest from reference TRBV28 and TRBJ1-6): DVKVTQSSRYLVKRTGEKVFLECVQDMDHENMFWYRQDPGLGLRLIYFSYDVKMKEKGDIPEGYSVSREKKERFSLILESASTNQTSMYLCASSTDSPLHFGNGTRLTVT.

The chain has TRBV27 and TRBJ2-5, with a possible D match to TRBD1 (6 bases). Germline CDR1 is MNHEY and CDR2 is SMNVEV (reference sequence). V lost 5 bases, J lost 5 bases, and 12 bases lay in between. The CDR3 runs 13 residues. CDR3 sequence (DNA): TGTGCCAGCAGTCACAGGGTCAGGGAGACCCAGTACTTC. It is translated as CASSHRVRETQYF.

This clone came up a few times. The V call is TRBV9, the J call TRBJ2-7; 9 positions agree with TRBD2. The CDR3 spans 15 residues. Trimming removed 1 base from V and 5 bases from J; junction bases left unmatched: 7. From germline, CDR1 is SGDLS and CDR2 YYNGEE. The CDR3 nucleotides read TGTGCCAGCAGCGTACTGGCGGGAGGGCTTGACGAGCAGTACTTC. It codes for CASSVLAGGLDEQYF. The full variable domain, its missing parts supplied by reference TRBV9 and TRBJ2-7, is DSGVTQTPKHLITATGQRVTLRCSPRSGDLSVYWYQQSLDQGLQFLIQYYNGEERAKGNILERFSAQQFPDLHSELNLSSLELGDSALYFCASSVLAGGLDEQYFGPGTRLTVT.

The chain couples TRBV4-2 to TRBJ2-7; TRBD2 aligns across 16 bases. The V and J ends lost 1 base and 5 bases, in that order; junction bases with no gene match: 8. Germline lookup yields CDR1 LGHNA and CDR2 YNFKEQ. The CDR3 has 18 residues. The CDR3 spells CASSQGLGTSGRANEQYF. The CDR3 nucleotides read TGTGCCAGCAGCCAAGGTCTCGGGACTAGCGGGAGGGCTAACGAGCAGTACTTC.

The chain has TRBV6-6 and TRBJ2-2, with 9 bases matching TRBD1. Looked up from germline, CDR1 is MNHNY and CDR2 is SVGAGI (reference sequence). The CDR3 is 14 amino acids. With V trimmed by 6 bases and J by 5 bases, 4 bases remained unmatched. The CDR3 here is CASSGTGKTGELFF. The DNA for the CDR3 is TGTGCCAGCAGCGGGACAGGGAAGACCGGGGAGCTGTTTTTT.

The gene calls are TRBV6-6 and TRBJ2-7, with 7 bases fitting TRBD2. The CDR3 has 14 amino acids. Germline V gene data show CDR1 as MNHNY and CDR2 as SVGAGI (reference sequence). J was trimmed by 2 bases and V by 2 bases; bases with no gene match: 3. The CDR3 DNA reads TGTGCCAGCAGTTACCGGGGGGATACCTACGAGCAGTACTTC. It specifies CASSYRGDTYEQYF.

The chain recombines TRBV21-1 with TRBJ2-6; TRBD1 was called by the table and not checked on the DNA. TRBV21-1 is deemed a pseudogene. The CDR3 extends over 19 amino acids. This chain's CDR3 is CASSKEEGQASSGANVLTF. In nucleotides, the CDR3 is TGTGCCAGCAGCAAAGAAGAGGGACAGGCGAGCTCTGGGGCCAACGTCCTGACTTTC.

On this clone: At the DNA level, this CDR3 is encoded by other sequences in the same sample as well. The chain joins TRBV4-3 to TRBJ1-1, with TRBD1 as a possible D gene (6 bases). The V gene's germline CDR1 is LGHNA and CDR2 YSLEER. CDR3 length equals 13 residues. Trimming left V 1 base short and J 5 bases short, with 8 bases between. CDR3 nucleotides: TGCGCCAGCAGCCAAGTAGGGGGAACTGAAGCTTTCTTT. Translated, it gives CASSQVGGTEAFF.

The rearrangement uses TRBV18 and TRBJ2-7; D is perhaps TRBD2 (5 bases). The CDR3 spans 16 residues. Trimming stripped 3 bases from V and 7 bases from J, with 22 bases between. The germline CDR1 and CDR2 sequences are KGHSH and LQKENI. In DNA, the CDR3 is TGTGCCAGCTCACCTAAAGATGGACTGGTAATGAGGGAGCAGTACTTC. It specifies CASSPKDGLVMREQYF. Looking up the rest from reference TRBV18 and TRBJ2-7 gives the full variable domain: NAGVMQNPRHLVRRRGQEARLRCSPMKGHSHVYWYRQLPEEGLKFMVYLQKENIIDESGMPKERFSAEFPKEGPSILRIQQVVRGDSAAYFCASSPKDGLVMREQYFGPGTRLTVT.

The chain recombines TRBV28 with TRBJ2-7; TRBD1 is a possible D gene (5 bases). From germline, CDR1 is MDHEN and CDR2 SYDVKM. This CDR3 spans 13 amino acids. V was pared by 9 bases and J by 3 bases, with 15 bases between. The CDR3 region has the DNA TGTGCCAGTATGCCGGACACGATCTACGAGCAGTACTTC. Translated: CASMPDTIYEQYF.

The V call is TRBV5-4, the J call TRBJ2-7; possible D gene TRBD2, 5 bases. The CDR3 extends over 15 amino acids. Trimming shortened V by 1 base and J by 1 base, and 12 bases separated the two germline ends. Looked up from germline, CDR1 is SGHNT and CDR2 is YYREEE (reference sequence). DNA of the CDR3: TGTGCCAGCAGCTTGTTCGGCGGGCAATCCTACGAGCAGTACTTC. It specifies CASSLFGGQSYEQYF.

The gene calls are TRBV29-1 and TRBJ2-1; 8 nucleotides align to TRBD2. V lost 6 bases to trimming and J lost 5 bases; unmatched junction nucleotides: 12. CDR3 length: 15 amino acids. Germline CDR1 is SQVTM and CDR2 is ANQGSEA. The CDR3 region has the DNA TGCAGCGTGGGGGGAGTAGCGGGGAAACACAATGAGCAGTTCTTC. Translated: CSVGGVAGKHNEQFF.

The chain couples TRBV19 to TRBJ1-2, with 11 bases identical to TRBD1. The CDR3 length is 16 residues. Germline CDR1 reads LNHDA; CDR2 reads SQIVND (reference sequence). Trimming cost V 5 bases and J 3 bases; bases outside gene matches: 8. The CDR3 is CASSGPRTGGDYGYTF. DNA for the CDR3: TGTGCCAGTAGTGGGCCCCGGACAGGGGGCGACTATGGCTACACCTTC.

J is TRBJ2-1 and V is TRBV19; tentatively, D is TRBD2 (7 bases). V lost 8 bases to trimming and J lost 14 bases, with 25 bases between them. Germline V gene sequence: CDR1 LNHDA, CDR2 SQIVND (reference sequence). There are 14 residues in the CDR3. CDR3 sequence (DNA): TGTGCCAGTTCCCCACGGGGGGCGGGATTAGCAGAGTTCTTC. As protein: CASSPRGAGLAEFF.

The chain joins TRBV2 to TRBJ1-2, with D unresolved. The germline gives CDR1 SNHLY, CDR2 FYNNEI. This CDR3 spans 13 amino acids. Trimming took off 7 bases at V and 7 bases at J, with 16 bases between the two ends. Here the CDR3 reads CASIGLTGSGYTF. CDR3 bases: TGTGCCAGCATAGGCCTTACGGGGTCTGGCTACACCTTC.

This clone was counted at least ten times. The rearrangement uses TRBV7-2 and TRBJ2-2, with TRBD1 matching over 7 bases. The CDR3 covers 15 residues. Germline V gene lookup returns CDR1 SGHTA and CDR2 FQGNSA. V dropped 6 bases and J dropped 6; count of bases not matched to a gene: 10. CDR3 loop: CASREGGGISGELFF. Here the CDR3 DNA reads TGTGCCAGCAGAGAAGGGGGCGGAATATCCGGGGAGCTGTTTTTT.

This clone was observed a handful of times. The chain couples TRBV10-3 to TRBJ2-7; TRBD2 agrees at 9 bases. CDR1 is ENHRY and CDR2 is SYGVKD in the germline V gene. This CDR3 is built from 14 residues. V trimming: 6 bases; J trimming: 3 bases; junction bases outside the gene matches: 6. The CDR3 bases are TGTGCCATCAGGGCCGGGACTAGCTACTACGAGCAGTACTTC. The encoded protein is CAIRAGTSYYEQYF.

This clone was picked up a small number of times. The V and J genes are TRBV11-1 and TRBJ2-7, with D tentatively TRBD1 (6 bases). The CDR3 is made up of 14 amino acids. Germline CDR1 SGHAT, CDR2 FQDESV (reference sequence). Trimming removed 4 bases from V and 6 bases from J, with 16 bases in between. CDR3 region: CASSSPPGTSEQYF. CDR3 coding DNA: TGTGCCAGCAGCTCACCCCCGGGGACAAGCGAGCAGTACTTC.

This clone occurred once. V and J are TRBV20-1 and TRBJ2-3; TRBD2 matches at 9 bases. Unmatched junction bases numbered 4, after V lost 3 bases and J lost 0 bases. The germline gives CDR1 DFQATT, CDR2 SNEGSKA (reference sequence). CDR3 length: 15 residues. In nucleotides, the CDR3 is TGCAGTGCTAGTCGGCTAGCGGGAAGCACAGATACGCAGTATTTT. Translating gives CSASRLAGSTDTQYF.

V is TRBV27 and J is TRBJ2-7; D is uncertain. Deletions cut 5 bases from V and 9 bases from J, with 17 bases between. This CDR3 is 13 amino acids long. Germline V gene lookup returns CDR1 MNHEY and CDR2 SMNVEV (reference sequence). CDR3 protein: CASSPTTQRAQYF. The CDR3 DNA follows: TGTGCCAGCAGTCCGACGACCCAGCGTGCGCAGTACTTC.